These 32 T cell receptor beta chains came from one sample sequenced in a study of blood T cells in healthy people across ages. A sample-barcoded 5' primer and a J-beta primer mix were used in a second PCR of roughly 7 to 11 cycles. TCRdb re-called the 5' RACE reads through MiXCR, storing one row per CDR3 protein. This table holds 780,000 or so distinct CDR3 sequences, roughly three fifths found once. Input material: blood. These receptors originate from a man aged 40-50 years in good health.

V and J are TRBV29-1 and TRBJ2-3, with TRBD2 identical over 9 bases. This CDR3 is 13 amino acids long. The V and J ends lost 8 bases and 2 bases, in that order; junction bases with no gene match: 5. CDR1 and CDR2 (germline): SQVTM, ANQGSEA. The CDR3 sequence: CSCGGASTDTQYF. CDR3 nucleotides: TGCAGCTGCGGGGGGGCATCCACAGATACGCAGTATTTT.

Only one count was recorded for this clonotype. This chain connects TRBV2 to TRBJ2-1; the D gene is possibly TRBD1 (5 bases). Germline values: CDR1 SNHLY, CDR2 FYNNEI. The CDR3 loop spans 16 amino acids. The V gene lost 1 base and the J gene lost 8 bases, with 18 bases spanning the gap. The CDR3 sequence is CASSEEGRPLGDEQFF. CDR3 DNA: TGTGCCAGCAGTGAAGAGGGGCGGCCCCTTGGGGATGAGCAGTTCTTC.

A word on this clonotype: A read error may produce the germline difference seen at one junction end. The chain joins TRBV12-3 or TRBV12-4 to TRBJ2-3, with TRBD1 matching 8 bases. CDR3 size: 16 residues. CDR3: CASSLQGQESTDMQYF. CDR3 nucleotides: TGTGCCAGCAGTCTCCAGGGACAGGAAAGTACAGATATGCAGTATTTT.

The chain is built from TRBV9 and TRBJ1-6; maybe TRBD1 (6 bases). CDR1 is SGDLS and CDR2 is YYNGEE in the germline V gene. V was trimmed by 4 bases and J by 9 bases, leaving 20 bases between them. This CDR3 comprises 16 residues. In nucleotides, the CDR3 is TGTGCCAGCAGCCCCCTCCAGGGGTTTCAGGGTTCACCCCTCCACTTT. It is translated as CASSPLQGFQGSPLHF.

The table lists this clonotype with a count of one. This chain joins TRBV5-1 and TRBJ2-3; perhaps D is TRBD1 or TRBD2 (5 bases each). Deletions cut 4 bases from V and 1 base from J, with 13 bases between. CDR3 length equals 15 residues. Germline values: CDR1 SGHRS, CDR2 YFSETQ. The CDR3 coding sequence is TGCGCCAGCAGCATAAACCAGGGACGCACAGATACGCAGTATTTT. This translates into CASSINQGRTDTQYF. The full variable domain, its missing parts supplied by reference TRBV5-1 and TRBJ2-3, is KAGVTQTPRYLIKTRGQQVTLSCSPISGHRSVSWYQQTPGQGLQFLFEYFSETQRNKGNFPGRFSGRQFSNSRSEMNVSTLELGDSALYLCASSINQGRTDTQYFGPGTRLTVL.

This clonotype appeared a few times. V is TRBV18 and J is TRBJ2-3; TRBD1 matches at 12 bases. Germline V CDR1 and CDR2: KGHSH, LQKENI. J gave up 6 bases and V 5 bases, and 12 bases lay outside the gene matches. The CDR3 contains 17 residues. CDR3 nucleotides: TGTGCCAGCTCAGATCGGCCGGGACAGGGGGCAAGTGATACGCAGTATTTT. Residues: CASSDRPGQGASDTQYF.

V usage is TRBV24-1 and J usage is TRBJ2-3; 7 bases fit TRBD2. This CDR3 comprises 16 residues. Trimming at V came to 0 bases and at J to 3 bases, leaving 5 bases not matched to a gene. CDR1 is KGHDR and CDR2 is SFDVKD in the germline V gene. As DNA, the CDR3 is TGTGCCACCAGTGATTTGCCCAGGGAGGGGACAGATACGCAGTATTTT. Its translation is CATSDLPREGTDTQYF.

This clonotype was seen just once. This chain connects TRBV7-9 to TRBJ2-5; 9 bases are a match to TRBD2. The germline CDR1 and CDR2 sequences are SEHNR and FQNEAQ (reference sequence). V shed 3 bases and J 11 bases; nucleotides not matched to a gene: 19. This CDR3 contains 17 residues. CDR3 nucleotide sequence: TGTGCCAGCAGCTTGGCCGGGGCGGGGGGGACAGACAATGAGCAGTACTTC. It translates to CASSLAGAGGTDNEQYF.

The chain recombines TRBV3-1 with TRBJ2-7; D is perhaps TRBD1 (6 bases). CDR1 and CDR2 from the germline V gene are LGHDT and YNNKEL (reference sequence). Trimming removed 2 bases from V and 0 bases from J, with 8 bases in between. The length of the CDR3 is 14 residues. The CDR3 DNA sequence: TGTGCCAGCAGCCAAAGGGACACCTCCTACGAGCAGTACTTC. As protein: CASSQRDTSYEQYF.

The J gene is TRBJ2-1, the V gene TRBV6-2 or TRBV6-3, with D uncertain. This CDR3 contains 15 residues. Trimming took 2 bases from V and 3 from J, leaving 11 bases between them. Germline V gene data show CDR1 as MNHEY and CDR2 as SVGEGT. Here the CDR3 reads CASSYSRRSYNEQFF. The CDR3 DNA sequence: TGTGCCAGCAGTTACAGCCGCCGTAGCTACAATGAGCAGTTCTTC.

There are many counts of this clonotype. The chain combines TRBV7-9 with TRBJ1-1; maybe TRBD1 (6 bases). The V gene's germline CDR1 is SEHNR and CDR2 FQNEAQ (reference sequence). The CDR3 extends over 14 amino acids. Trimming removed 1 base at V and 4 bases at J, with 10 bases between. This CDR3 reads CASSLEGVLTEAFF. DNA for the CDR3: TGTGCCAGCAGCTTAGAGGGGGTGCTCACTGAAGCTTTCTTT. The variable domain in full, with the rest retrieved from reference TRBV7-9 and TRBJ1-1, is DTGVSQNPRHKITKRGQNVTFRCDPISEHNRLYWYRQTLGQGPEFLTYFQNEAQLEKSRLLSDRFSAERPKGSFSTLEIQRTEQGDSAMYLCASSLEGVLTEAFFGQGTRLTVV.

V is TRBV6-5 and J is TRBJ2-1, with 8 bases identical to TRBD2. The J call may not be correct, given that the DNA end is closer to TRBJ2-7. CDR1 and CDR2 from the germline V gene are MNHEY and SVGAGI. The CDR3 runs to 15 residues. In nucleotides, the CDR3 is TGTGCCAGCAGTGACGGGGGGGCCAACTACAATGAGCAGTACTTC. This codes for CASSDGGANYNEQYF.

V gene TRBV12-3 or TRBV12-4 combines with J gene TRBJ1-4, with D perhaps TRBD1 (5 bases). The ends were cut back, 4 bases at V and 1 base at J, with 10 bases in the middle. The CDR3 consists of 15 residues. The CDR3 region is CASSSHGGTNEKLFF. The CDR3 nucleotides are TGTGCCAGCAGTTCCCATGGGGGAACTAATGAAAAACTGTTTTTT.

Comments on this clonotype: A much larger clone sits a single nucleotide away, making a read error possible. V gene TRBV3-1 combines with J gene TRBJ1-5, with D perhaps TRBD1 (6 bases). Germline V CDR1 and CDR2: LGHDT, YNNKEL (reference sequence). The CDR3 consists of 13 residues. CDR3 loop: CASGQGLRGAQHF. As DNA, the CDR3 is TGTGCCAGCGGCCAAGGGTTAAGGGGGGCCCAGCATTTT.

The chain links TRBV20-1 to TRBJ2-7; D is possibly TRBD2 (5 bases). Germline-derived CDR1 and CDR2 are DFQATT and SNEGSKA (reference sequence). This CDR3 comprises 11 residues. The CDR3 DNA reads TGCAAGCTTGCGGGCTCCTACGAGCAGTACTTC. Amino acid sequence: CKLAGSYEQYF.

A few counts support this clonotype. The rearrangement links TRBV27 to TRBJ2-6; D may be TRBD1 or TRBD2 (5 bases each). Looked up from germline, CDR1 is MNHEY and CDR2 is SMNVEV (reference sequence). The CDR3 is made up of 17 amino acids. Trimming stripped 5 bases from V and 0 bases from J, with 14 bases between. The CDR3: CASSGGVLSSGANVLTF. The CDR3, as DNA: TGTGCCAGCAGTGGGGGAGTCTTAAGCTCTGGGGCCAACGTCCTGACTTTC.

This chain uses TRBV11-2 with TRBJ2-1, with TRBD2 identical over 9 bases. The germline CDR1 and CDR2 sequences are SGHAT and FQNNGV. The CDR3 is 15 residues long. V lost 3 bases, J lost 5 bases, and 5 bases stayed unmatched. For the CDR3, the DNA is TGTGCCAGCAGCTTTGCGGGGGGGACCAACAATGAGCAGTTCTTC. It yields the protein CASSFAGGTNNEQFF.

This clonotype was picked up a small number of times. The rearrangement links TRBV5-1 to TRBJ2-3, with D possibly being TRBD2 (6 bases). This CDR3 is 16 amino acids long. The ends were cut back, 0 bases at V and 6 bases at J, with 17 bases in the middle. The germline CDR1 and CDR2 sequences are SGHRS and YFSETQ. CDR3 protein: CASSLVSGSGHDTQYF. DNA for the CDR3: TGCGCCAGCAGCTTGGTAAGCGGGTCGGGGCACGATACGCAGTATTTT.

The gene calls are TRBV2 and TRBJ1-4; D unresolved. Germline CDR1 is SNHLY and CDR2 is FYNNEI. V dropped 8 bases and J dropped 3 bases, with 16 bases sitting between them. CDR3 length: 15 amino acids. CDR3 bases: TGTGCCAGCCGGAGAGGCGCCTCGGCTAATGAAAAACTGTTTTTT. This translates into CASRRGASANEKLFF. Full variable domain (remainder filled in from reference TRBV2 and TRBJ1-4): EPEVTQTPSHQVTQMGQEVILRCVPISNHLYFYWYRQILGQKVEFLVSFYNNEISEKSEIFDDQFSVERPDGSNFTLKIRSTKLEDSAMYFCASRRGASANEKLFFGSGTQLSVL.

The V call is TRBV25-1, the J call TRBJ1-6, with a possible D match to TRBD1 (5 bases). The V end was cut by 2 bases, the J end by 7 bases, with 6 bases between. The CDR3 consists of 13 residues. Germline CDR1 is MGHDK and CDR2 is SYGVNS. The CDR3 region is CASSEGANSPLHF. The DNA for the CDR3 is TGTGCCAGCAGTGAAGGGGCAAATTCACCCCTCCACTTT.

The chain couples TRBV7-3 to TRBJ2-1; possible D gene TRBD1, 5 bases. V dropped 2 bases and J dropped 6 bases, with 14 bases sitting between them. Germline V gives CDR1 SGHTA, CDR2 FQGTGA. The CDR3 is 15 residues long. The CDR3 spells CASSLEVGPGNEQFF. CDR3 nucleotide sequence: TGTGCCAGCAGCTTAGAGGTGGGGCCGGGCAATGAGCAGTTCTTC.

This clonotype was detected a few times. The genes are TRBV20-1 and TRBJ2-5; D is possibly TRBD1 (5 bases). The CDR3 runs 13 residues. The V and J ends lost 3 bases and 11 bases respectively, with 19 bases between them. Germline V lookup: CDR1 DFQATT, CDR2 SNEGSKA (reference sequence). CDR3 sequence (DNA): TGCAGTGCTAGTGATCAGGGTAGGATTGGGCAGTACTTC. It yields the protein CSASDQGRIGQYF.

The chain couples TRBV5-8 to TRBJ2-5, with 7 bases matching TRBD1. Germline-derived CDR1 and CDR2 are SGHTS and YDEGEE. There are 15 residues in the CDR3. Germline trimming cut 4 bases from V and 3 bases from J; bases unmatched to any gene: 9. The chain's CDR3 is CASSPNEGAKETQYF. The CDR3 DNA is TGTGCCAGCAGCCCTAATGAGGGGGCGAAAGAGACCCAGTACTTC.

The table lists this clonotype with a few counts. The chain combines TRBV29-1 with TRBJ2-5; TRBD1 agrees at 7 bases. This CDR3 contains 15 residues. Germline CDR1 reads SQVTM; CDR2 reads ANQGSEA. The J segment lost 5 bases and the V segment lost 1 base, leaving 10 bases of the junction unmatched. The CDR3 region is CSVEGIEGARETQYF. CDR3 coding DNA: TGCAGCGTTGAAGGGATCGAGGGGGCGAGGGAGACCCAGTACTTC.

The gene calls are TRBV7-2 and TRBJ2-3, with TRBD2 identical over 8 bases. CDR3 length equals 16 residues. Germline V CDR1 and CDR2: SGHTA, FQGNSA. V was clipped by 2 bases and J by 5 bases; unmatched bases: 9. The CDR3 region has the DNA TGTGCCAGCAGCTTATACAAGCGGGAGATAGGAGATACGCAGTATTTT. Its protein product is CASSLYKREIGDTQYF.

This chain uses TRBV6-6 with TRBJ1-1; no definite D call. Trimming left V 2 bases short and J 2 bases short, with 9 bases between. Looked up from germline, CDR1 is MNHNY and CDR2 is SVGAGI (reference sequence). This CDR3 has 14 residues. CDR3 in DNA: TGTGCCAGCAGTTACCGGTCTGATAACACTGAAGCTTTCTTT. Its translation: CASSYRSDNTEAFF.

The V call is TRBV2, the J call TRBJ1-2; 8 bases agree with TRBD1. CDR1 SNHLY and CDR2 FYNNEI come from the germline V gene. J lost 2 bases, V lost 6 bases, and 8 bases had no gene match. This CDR3 is 15 amino acids long. CDR3 protein: CASRIQGGRNYGYTF. DNA of the CDR3: TGTGCCAGCAGGATACAGGGGGGCAGAAACTATGGCTACACCTTC.

This clonotype has only a few counts. The chain employs TRBV29-1 and TRBJ2-7; the D is unclear. Trimming removed 4 bases at V and 0 bases at J, with 10 bases between. Germline values: CDR1 SQVTM, CDR2 ANQGSEA. The CDR3 consists of 13 residues. CDR3 nucleotides: TGCAGCGTTGGACGCTCGCCCTCCTACGAGCAGTACTTC. This encodes CSVGRSPSYEQYF.

In regard to this clonotype: Since a much larger clone is just one base distant, this may be a read error. J is TRBJ1-5 and V is TRBV7-9; possibly TRBD1 for D (6 bases). This CDR3 has 15 amino acids. Per germline, CDR1 SEHNR and CDR2 FQNEAQ (reference sequence). V gave up 5 bases and J gave up 1 base, with 12 bases separating them. CDR3 region: CASSPRGSSNQPQHF. CDR3 coding DNA: TGTGCCAGCAGCCCTAGGGGGAGCAGCAATCAGCCCCAGCATTTT.

The chain has TRBV20-1 and TRBJ2-4; D not certain. The J call is in doubt because the DNA end fits TRBJ2-5 better. The CDR3 loop spans 14 amino acids. CDR1 and CDR2 (germline): DFQATT, SNEGSKA (reference sequence). CDR3 protein: CSARRTRTQETQYF. The DNA for the CDR3 is TGCAGTGCTAGACGTACCAGGACCCAAGAGACCCAGTACTTC.

The table lists this clonotype with a few counts. This rearrangement joins TRBV6-6 to TRBJ2-7; either TRBD1 or TRBD2 may fit D (6 bases each). The J call is uncertain, as TRBJ2-5 better fits the DNA end. This CDR3 is built from 14 residues. CDR1 is MNHNY and CDR2 is SVGAGI in the germline V gene (reference sequence). CDR3 nucleotide sequence: TGTGCCAGCACCGCATCGAGGGGGAGGGAGACCCAGTACTTC. Protein product: CASTASRGRETQYF.

V gene TRBV12-3 or TRBV12-4 combines with J gene TRBJ2-3, with D unclear. This CDR3 comprises 14 residues. Trimming shortened V by 6 bases and J by 0 bases, and 10 bases separated the two germline ends. CDR3 DNA sequence: TGTGCCAGCAGGCCAGTTGGAAGCACAGATACGCAGTATTTT. Amino acid sequence: CASRPVGSTDTQYF.